These T cell receptor beta chains were read from a single sample in a study of T cell responses to AZD1222 COVID-19 vaccine. TCRdb's table, derived via immunoSEQ multiplex PCR, lists solely in-frame clones and lacks some. The table shows over 90,000 clones, with approximately 88% occurring only once. The sequenced sample was peripheral blood, obtained on day 0 of AZD1222 vaccination. Receptors were obtained from an adult in good health. CDR3s include the opening cysteine and the closing phenylalanine or tryptophan. The D gene is left open where the match is weak. Some rows mark clone size as missing; the rest say once, few, many or name a class of expanded clone.

D gene	clone size	V gene	J gene	CDR3 protein	CDR3 DNA
.	few	TRBV28	TRBJ1-1	CASSFHSSHKAFF	TGTGCCAGCAGTTTTCACTCGAGTCATAAAGCTTTCTTT
.	.	TRBV7-2	TRBJ1-3	CASSLAVNTIYF	TGTGCCAGCAGCTTAGCCGTGAACACCATATATTTT
TRBD1	once	TRBV4-2	TRBJ1-2	CASSLGQGGNYGYTF	TGTGCCAGCAGCCTTGGTCAGGGGGGAAACTATGGCTACACCTTC
.	.	TRBV7-2	TRBJ1-6	CASSLAEKRATHF	TGTGCCAGCAGCTTAGCGGAGAAACGGGCCACCCACTTT
.	.	TRBV12-3/TRBV12-4	TRBJ1-5	CASSLAQDQPQHF	TGTGCCAGCAGTTTAGCACAGGATCAGCCCCAGCATTTT
.	few	TRBV7-2	TRBJ1-2	CASSLAGRFYDGYTF	TGTGCCAGCAGCTTAGCAGGACGGTTTTACGATGGCTACACCTTC
TRBD1	few	TRBV5-1	TRBJ2-1	CASSWTGGKNEQFF	TGCGCCAGCAGCTGGACAGGGGGCAAAAATGAGCAGTTCTTC
.	.	TRBV12-3/TRBV12-4	TRBJ1-1	CASSYTEAFF	TGTGCCAGCAGTTACACTGAAGCTTTCTTT
TRBD1	.	TRBV10-3	TRBJ2-7	CAIRATGGDEQYF	TGTGCCATCAGGGCGACAGGGGGCGACGAGCAGTACTTC
TRBD1	.	TRBV12-3/TRBV12-4	TRBJ2-1	CASSPGTGDEQFF	TGTGCCAGCAGCCCTGGGACAGGGGATGAGCAGTTCTTC
.	.	TRBV12-5	TRBJ1-1	CASGLEQGTEAFF	TGTGCTAGTGGTTTGGAACAGGGCACTGAAGCTTTCTTT
TRBD1	.	TRBV7-2	TRBJ1-2	CASSFDRENYGYTF	TGTGCCAGCAGCTTTGACAGGGAAAACTATGGCTACACCTTC
.	.	TRBV5-1	TRBJ2-6	CASKPGLSSGANVLTF	TGCGCCAGCAAGCCGGGGTTGAGCTCTGGGGCCAACGTCCTGACTTTC
.	.	TRBV7-2	TRBJ2-3	CASSSRGGTTDTQYF	TGTGCCAGCAGCTCTAGAGGGGGGACCACAGATACGCAGTATTTT
.	.	TRBV3-1/TRBV3-2	TRBJ2-1	CASSQMTGNEQFF	TGTGCCAGCAGCCAGATGACAGGCAATGAGCAGTTCTTC
TRBD2	.	TRBV4-1	TRBJ2-7	CASSLGTSGSLSYEQYF	TGCGCCAGCAGCCTTGGGACTAGCGGGAGTCTTTCTTACGAGCAGTACTTC
TRBD1	.	TRBV29-1	TRBJ1-2	CSVAGTGNYGYTF	TGCAGCGTTGCGGGGACAGGGAACTATGGCTACACCTTC
.	.	TRBV6-5	TRBJ2-5	CASQGYLETQYF	TGTGCCAGCCAAGGGTATCTAGAGACCCAGTACTTC
TRBD1	.	TRBV15	TRBJ1-4	CATSRGDRGTNEKLFF	TGTGCCACCAGCAGAGGAGACAGGGGAACTAATGAAAAACTGTTTTTT
TRBD1	.	TRBV10-3	TRBJ2-3	CAISSGTGEDTQYF	TGTGCCATCAGTTCCGGGACAGGGGAAGATACGCAGTATTTT
TRBD1	few	TRBV10-1	TRBJ2-3	CASSSQTGGNTQYF	TGCGCCAGCAGCTCCCAGACAGGGGGAAATACGCAGTATTTT
TRBD1	.	TRBV28	TRBJ1-1	CASTKTGGNTEAFF	TGTGCCAGCACCAAGACAGGGGGGAACACTGAAGCTTTCTTT